The T cell receptor (beta chain) described here comes from a study of graft-versus-host responses after intestinal transplantation. Turning to this clone: The antigen remains unidentified.

This CDR3 contains 14 residues. V dropped 9 bases and J dropped 6 bases, with 18 bases sitting between them. The germline V gene encodes CDR1 SGHAT and CDR2 FQNNGV. The data were produced by immunoSEQ multiplex PCR, yet TCRdb's version contains in-frame clones alone and is incomplete. In the table there are 90,000 to 150,000 clones, around 93% of which are singletons. The rearrangement joins TRBV11-2 to TRBJ1-5, with D perhaps TRBD1 (6 bases). Material: unstimulated CD4+ T cells sorted from spleen or lymph node cells, obtained before intestinal transplant. This TCR derives from a human donor who received an intestinal transplant. The CDR3 protein is CARPSGAAVQPQHF. CDR3 DNA: TGTGCCAGGCCATCGGGGGCTGCCGTTCAGCCCCAGCATTTT.